This passage covers 21 T cell receptor beta chains from one sample sequenced in a study of OX40 agonist ivuxolimab in advanced cancers. Sequencing was performed with immunoSEQ multiplex PCR; in TCRdb, only in-frame clones are kept and a portion is missing. The sample consists of about 64,000 clones, 88% of them appearing once. This specimen consisted of CD4+ or CD8+ T cells sorted from blood, obtained in a trial of the OX40 agonist ivuxolimab. These receptors came from an adult with an advanced solid tumor such as melanoma, head and neck, liver or kidney cancer.

The chain is built from TRBV11-2 and TRBJ2-2, with 7 positions matching TRBD1. The germline CDR1 and CDR2 sequences are SGHAT and FQNNGV. The ends lost 5 bases at V and 0 bases at J; junction bases unmatched: 3. CDR3 length equals 15 residues. The CDR3 coding sequence is TGTGCCAGCAGCCCGGACAGGTCGAACACCGGGGAGCTGTTTTTT. Its protein product is CASSPDRSNTGELFF.

The chain carries TRBV19 and TRBJ1-5; TRBD1 is a possible D gene (5 bases). This CDR3 spans 14 amino acids. Germline V gene data show CDR1 as LNHDA and CDR2 as SQIVND (reference sequence). Trimming stripped 6 bases from V and 7 bases from J, with 16 bases between. CDR3 sequence (DNA): TGTGCCAGTAGCCCAAGGGGAGGGTTCCAGCCCCAGCATTTT. Translation gives CASSPRGGFQPQHF.

The rearrangement uses TRBV18 and TRBJ1-1, with D unresolved. V was trimmed by 3 bases and J by 5 bases, leaving 10 bases between them. Per the germline V gene, CDR1 is KGHSH and CDR2 is LQKENI. This CDR3 comprises 13 residues. The chain's CDR3 is CASSPGLKTEAFF. The CDR3 DNA reads as TGTGCCAGCTCACCCGGCCTAAAGACTGAAGCTTTCTTT.

CDR3 in amino acids: CASSPGGGTPFYNEQFF. CDR3 sequence (DNA): TGTGCCAGCAGTCCAGGGGGAGGGACACCCTTCTACAATGAGCAGTTCTTC. V gene TRBV28 combines with J gene TRBJ2-1; D tentatively fits TRBD1 or TRBD2 (7 bases each). Germline assignment: CDR1 MDHEN and CDR2 SYDVKM. This CDR3 spans 17 amino acids. The V and J ends lost 5 bases and 3 bases respectively, with 20 bases between them. The whole variable domain, filled in from reference TRBV28 and TRBJ2-1, reads DVKVTQSSRYLVKRTGEKVFLECVQDMDHENMFWYRQDPGLGLRLIYFSYDVKMKEKGDIPEGYSVSREKKERFSLILESASTNQTSMYLCASSPGGGTPFYNEQFFGPGTRLTVL.

In this sample, this clone turned up once. The rearrangement uses TRBV18 and TRBJ2-5; tentative D call: TRBD2 (6 bases). The germline V gene encodes CDR1 KGHSH and CDR2 LQKENI. V shed 8 bases and J shed 0 bases, with 10 bases lying between them. The CDR3 has 13 amino acids. Here the CDR3 reads CASRGGYQETQYF. CDR3 DNA sequence: TGTGCCAGCCGGGGAGGATACCAAGAGACCCAGTACTTC.

The V and J genes are TRBV5-1 and TRBJ2-5, with 10 bases aligning to TRBD1. The junction had 1 base not matched to a gene; V was cut back by 0 bases and J by 5 bases. The germline CDR1 and CDR2 sequences are SGHRS and YFSETQ. The CDR3 runs to 14 residues. CDR3 coding DNA: TGCGCCAGCAGCTTGGTGGGACAGGGGGAGACCCAGTACTTC. Translated: CASSLVGQGETQYF.

The chain employs TRBV29-1 and TRBJ2-3; unclear D gene. Trimming removed 3 bases at V and 6 bases at J, with 13 bases between. The germline V gene has CDR1 SQVTM and CDR2 ANQGSEA. There are 13 residues in the CDR3. As DNA, the CDR3 is TGCAGCGTTGATTGGGTGGCAGGCGATACGCAGTATTTT. This translates into CSVDWVAGDTQYF.

The chain carries TRBV6-1 and TRBJ2-1; D remains unclear. This CDR3 contains 15 residues. Germline CDR1 and CDR2: MNHNS and SASEGT. V dropped 2 bases and J dropped 0 bases, with 8 bases sitting between them. CDR3 region: CASSERVVSYNEQFF. The CDR3 DNA follows: TGTGCCAGCAGTGAAAGGGTGGTCTCCTACAATGAGCAGTTCTTC.

The CDR3 DNA reads as TGTGCCAGCAGCTTTTATGGAGGGACTGAAGCTTTCTTT. It yields the protein CASSFYGGTEAFF. This rearrangement joins TRBV7-3 to TRBJ1-1, with D hard to call. This CDR3 region has 13 residues. V was clipped by 3 bases and J by 5 bases, with 10 bases between them. Germline V lookup: CDR1 SGHTA, CDR2 FQGTGA.

The V and J genes are TRBV5-4 and TRBJ2-7; 10 bases align to TRBD1. CDR1 SGHNT and CDR2 YYREEE come from the germline V gene (reference sequence). V trimming: 3 bases; J trimming: 2 bases; junction bases outside the gene matches: 5. CDR3 length: 15 residues. The CDR3 coding sequence is TGTGCCAGCAGCTCCCGGGACAGGGGCACCTACGAGCAGTACTTC. It translates to CASSSRDRGTYEQYF.

This chain connects TRBV2 to TRBJ1-4, with D possibly matching TRBD1 (6 bases). Germline V lookup: CDR1 SNHLY, CDR2 FYNNEI. This CDR3 is 13 amino acids long. The V end lost 10 bases, the J end lost 10 bases, and 19 bases lay between the germline ends. DNA for the CDR3: TGTGCCAAAAGGGGGGGTTCTGCCGGAAAACTGTTTTTT. Its translation: CAKRGGSAGKLFF.

V usage is TRBV18 and J usage is TRBJ2-7; no firm D call. CDR3 length: 14 amino acids. Trimming left V 6 bases short and J 1 base short, with 13 bases between. Germline lookup yields CDR1 KGHSH and CDR2 LQKENI. DNA for the CDR3: TGTGCCAGCTCCGTATCGGACGGATCCTACGAGCAGTACTTC. It codes for CASSVSDGSYEQYF.

This chain connects TRBV2 to TRBJ2-1; 9 nucleotides agree with TRBD1. Germline CDR1 SNHLY, CDR2 FYNNEI. The CDR3 is 14 amino acids. Losses at the gene ends were 7 bases for V and 4 bases for J; bases not matched to a gene: 5. The CDR3 sequence: CASTRDRVYNEQFF. The CDR3 nucleotides are TGTGCCAGCACCCGGGACAGGGTTTACAATGAGCAGTTCTTC.

V and J are TRBV7-3 and TRBJ2-5; TRBD2 aligns across 7 bases. The CDR3 contains 15 residues. Germline V gives CDR1 SGHTA, CDR2 FQGTGA. The junction had 2 bases not matched to a gene; V was cut back by 0 bases and J by 1 base. The CDR3 sequence is CASSLTGGPQETQYF. In DNA form, the CDR3 reads TGTGCCAGCAGCTTAACGGGAGGGCCCCAAGAGACCCAGTACTTC.

The chain couples TRBV29-1 to TRBJ1-1; D ambiguous. In germline, CDR1 is SQVTM, CDR2 ANQGSEA. The CDR3 length is 12 residues. V lost 6 bases and J lost 8, with 16 bases in between. The CDR3 sequence is CSVEEVADEAFF. Written as DNA, the CDR3 is TGCAGCGTCGAGGAAGTGGCGGACGAAGCTTTCTTT.

The chain uses TRBV19 and TRBJ2-3, with D perhaps TRBD1 (5 bases). Trimming took off 2 bases at V and 0 bases at J, with 18 bases between the two ends. The CDR3 length is 18 residues. Germline V gene sequence: CDR1 LNHDA, CDR2 SQIVND (reference sequence). CDR3 bases: TGTGCCAGTAGTATACCAATGACAGTGCCAACTAGCACAGATACGCAGTATTTT. Its protein is CASSIPMTVPTSTDTQYF.

The chain has TRBV28 and TRBJ1-2; D possibly corresponds to TRBD1 (5 bases). The CDR3 extends over 13 amino acids. CDR1 and CDR2 (germline): MDHEN, SYDVKM. V was shortened by 5 bases and J by 8 bases, with 15 bases between the two germline ends. CDR3 sequence: CASSNGHNLGYTF. In nucleotides, the CDR3 is TGTGCCAGCAGTAACGGACACAACCTGGGCTACACCTTC.

V is TRBV18 and J is TRBJ2-7, with TRBD2 matching 9 bases. The ends lost 5 bases at V and 1 base at J; junction bases unmatched: 3. Per the germline V gene, CDR1 is KGHSH and CDR2 is LQKENI. The length of the CDR3 is 14 residues. CDR3 in amino acids: CASSISGRSYEQYF. CDR3 in DNA: TGTGCCAGCTCAATTAGCGGGAGATCCTACGAGCAGTACTTC.

V and J are TRBV5-1 and TRBJ1-5; 7 nucleotides align to TRBD1. V was pared by 4 bases and J by 3 bases, with 4 bases of the junction left unmatched. This CDR3 comprises 14 residues. Germline V gene lookup returns CDR1 SGHRS and CDR2 YFSETQ. In nucleotides, the CDR3 is TGCGCCAGCAGCCCGGGACAGAACAATCAGCCCCAGCATTTT. Protein sequence: CASSPGQNNQPQHF. Combining the CDR3 with reference TRBV5-1 and TRBJ1-5 gives the whole variable domain KAGVTQTPRYLIKTRGQQVTLSCSPISGHRSVSWYQQTPGQGLQFLFEYFSETQRNKGNFPGRFSGRQFSNSRSEMNVSTLELGDSALYLCASSPGQNNQPQHFGDGTRLSIL.

The rearrangement uses TRBV6-1 and TRBJ2-7; TRBD1 matches 7 bases. The J segment lost 5 bases and the V segment lost 1 base, leaving 8 bases of the junction unmatched. Germline V CDR1 and CDR2: MNHNS, SASEGT. The length of the CDR3 is 15 residues. CDR3 nucleotide sequence: TGTGCCAGCAGTGAAGGGGGAACAGGGGTACACGAGCAGTACTTC. This sequence encodes CASSEGGTGVHEQYF.

This clone is medium-sized. Within the sample, other DNA sequences also encode this same CDR3. CDR3: CASSLAGVGETQYF. The DNA for the CDR3 is TGTGCCAGCAGCTTGGCCGGGGTTGGGGAGACCCAGTACTTC. The chain couples TRBV5-4 to TRBJ2-5; possibly TRBD2 for D (5 bases). CDR1 SGHNT and CDR2 YYREEE come from the germline V gene (reference sequence). V gave up 0 bases and J gave up 5 bases, with 11 bases separating them. The CDR3 runs 14 residues.